Below, 32 T cell receptor beta chains from the same sample are listed, as sequenced in a study of OX40 agonist ivuxolimab in advanced cancers. Clones were read by immunoSEQ multiplex PCR, and TCRdb kept only the in-frame ones, dropping some. The sample shows around 100,000 clones, over 75% of them seen only once. This sample comprised CD4+ or CD8+ T cells sorted from blood, obtained in a trial of the OX40 agonist ivuxolimab. All receptors derive from an adult with an advanced solid tumor such as melanoma, head and neck, liver or kidney cancer.

This CDR3 reads CSVGGGTDTQYF. CDR3 sequence (DNA): TGCAGCGTTGGCGGGGGCACAGATACGCAGTATTTT. This chain links TRBV29-1 with TRBJ2-3; D possibly corresponds to TRBD2 (6 bases). The CDR3 totals 12 residues. The germline V gene has CDR1 SQVTM and CDR2 ANQGSEA. Deletions cut 4 bases from V and 1 base from J, with 6 bases between.

The chain couples TRBV5-1 to TRBJ2-1; 8 nucleotides match TRBD2. The trim removed 4 bases at V and 9 bases at J, leaving 9 bases unmatched. Germline CDR1 and CDR2: SGHRS and YFSETQ. The length of the CDR3 is 14 residues. DNA for the CDR3: TGCGCCAGCAGCCCCCCGGGACTAGGATTTGAGCAGTTCTTC. It specifies CASSPPGLGFEQFF.

This chain joins TRBV25-1 and TRBJ2-7, with 7 bases that match TRBD1. The length of the CDR3 is 14 residues. V was pared by 4 bases and J by 6 bases, with 9 bases of the junction left unmatched. Germline V CDR1 and CDR2: MGHDK, SYGVNS. The CDR3 reads CASSATQGPGEQYF. CDR3 DNA sequence: TGTGCCAGCAGTGCCACACAGGGGCCGGGCGAGCAGTACTTC.

The rearrangement links TRBV6-5 to TRBJ1-4, with D possibly TRBD1 on 6 matching bases. The germline gives CDR1 MNHEY, CDR2 SVGAGI. V was pared by 2 bases and J by 7 bases, with 8 bases between. This CDR3 is built from 13 residues. The CDR3 region is CASSYRRGEKLFF. The CDR3 coding sequence is TGTGCCAGCAGTTACCGCAGGGGTGAAAAACTGTTTTTT.

CDR3 sequence reads: CASSLLRASNSPLHF. The CDR3 bases are TGTGCCAGCAGTCTTCTCCGGGCAAGTAATTCACCCCTCCACTTT. This chain joins TRBV14 and TRBJ1-6; no clear D. Germline V gives CDR1 SGHDN, CDR2 FVKESK. V was shortened by 6 bases and J by 6 bases, with 15 bases between the two germline ends. This CDR3 has 15 amino acids.

CDR3 sequence reads: CAISEVGRASYGYTF. The CDR3 DNA reads TGTGCCATCAGTGAGGTCGGGAGGGCTAGCTATGGCTACACCTTC. The chain carries TRBV10-3 and TRBJ1-2; no definite D call. Germline V CDR1 and CDR2: ENHRY, SYGVKD. V was pared by 2 bases and J by 4 bases, with 14 bases between. The CDR3 loop spans 15 amino acids.

The chain is built from TRBV2 and TRBJ2-1; D might be TRBD1 (5 bases). The length of the CDR3 is 12 residues. The V gene's germline CDR1 is SNHLY and CDR2 FYNNEI. V was trimmed by 5 bases and J by 10 bases, leaving 12 bases between them. CDR3 protein: CASSIDAGEQFF. CDR3 coding DNA: TGTGCCAGCAGTATCGATGCAGGGGAGCAGTTCTTC.

The V gene is TRBV5-6, the J gene TRBJ2-7; D possibly matches TRBD1 or TRBD2 (5 bases each). Germline V lookup: CDR1 SGHDT, CDR2 YYEEEE. Trimming stripped 7 bases from V and 2 bases from J, with 16 bases between. This CDR3 is 14 amino acids long. The CDR3 coding sequence is TGTGCCAGCCGACCGGGGCAGAGAGCCTACGAGCAGTACTTC. Amino acid sequence: CASRPGQRAYEQYF.

The rearrangement uses TRBV29-1 and TRBJ2-5; 12 nucleotides agree with TRBD2. V lost 3 bases and J lost 0; bases outside the gene matches: 2. The CDR3 sequence is 15 residues long. Germline V lookup: CDR1 SQVTM, CDR2 ANQGSEA. CDR3 protein: CSVEGLAGHQETQYF. In DNA form, the CDR3 reads TGCAGCGTTGAGGGACTAGCGGGCCACCAAGAGACCCAGTACTTC.

The gene calls are TRBV11-2 and TRBJ2-7; 9 nucleotides match TRBD2. V trimming: 1 base; J trimming: 3 bases; junction bases outside the gene matches: 7. Germline lookup yields CDR1 SGHAT and CDR2 FQNNGV. The CDR3 totals 16 residues. The CDR3 bases are TGTGCCAGCAGCTTAGGTTTCGCGCGGGAGGGCTACGAGCAGTACTTC. The encoded protein is CASSLGFAREGYEQYF.

The rearrangement links TRBV2 to TRBJ2-6, with D possibly being TRBD1 or TRBD2 (6 bases each). V was cut by 6 bases and J by 4 bases, with 16 bases left in between. Germline V gene sequence: CDR1 SNHLY, CDR2 FYNNEI. The CDR3 is 16 amino acids. The CDR3 here is CASSPGGGRGANVLTF. As DNA, the CDR3 is TGTGCCAGCAGCCCCGGAGGGGGGAGAGGGGCCAACGTCCTGACTTTC.

This clone was observed a single time. The gene calls are TRBV28 and TRBJ2-5, with 8 bases fitting TRBD2. V lost 6 bases and J lost 5; bases outside the gene matches: 8. Germline CDR1 is MDHEN and CDR2 is SYDVKM. CDR3 length equals 14 residues. This CDR3 is CASRAGGGAETQYF. The CDR3, as DNA: TGTGCCAGCAGGGCCGGGGGGGGCGCGGAGACCCAGTACTTC.

This chain links TRBV2 with TRBJ1-5, with D maybe TRBD1 (6 bases). The CDR3 extends over 14 amino acids. The V end lost 6 bases, the J end lost 4 bases, and 13 bases lay between the germline ends. Germline CDR1 and CDR2: SNHLY and FYNNEI. Written as DNA, the CDR3 is TGTGCCAGCAGGCAACAGGGAGGGAATCAGCCCCAGCATTTT. This gives the protein CASRQQGGNQPQHF.

In regard to this clone: The sample holds other DNA sequences that translate to the same CDR3. The chain employs TRBV30 and TRBJ1-5; weak D call: TRBD1 (5 bases). CDR1 is GTSNPN and CDR2 is SVGIG in the germline V gene (reference sequence). The CDR3 has 14 residues. Trimming removed 2 bases from V and 5 bases from J, with 13 bases in between. Here the CDR3 DNA reads TGTGCCTGGAGTCAGGGATTCACCGATCAGCCCCAGCATTTT. As protein: CAWSQGFTDQPQHF.

The gene calls are TRBV19 and TRBJ2-1; D not certain. The CDR3 has 14 residues. V lost 3 bases and J lost 9, with 15 bases in between. Germline V gene lookup returns CDR1 LNHDA and CDR2 SQIVND (reference sequence). The DNA for the CDR3 is TGTGCCAGTAGTATGGGCATAACCAGATCTGAGCAGTTCTTC. Its protein product is CASSMGITRSEQFF.

This clone was detected once. The chain employs TRBV27 and TRBJ1-2; no clear D gene. The length of the CDR3 is 10 residues. Trimming took 10 bases from V and 7 from J, leaving 10 bases between them. Germline V gives CDR1 MNHEY, CDR2 SMNVEV (reference sequence). CDR3 amino acids: CATFRSGYTF. The CDR3 DNA reads as TGTGCCACCTTCAGAAGTGGCTACACCTTC.

The V and J genes are TRBV4-2 and TRBJ2-5; 11 nucleotides align to TRBD1. Germline V gene lookup returns CDR1 LGHNA and CDR2 YNFKEQ. Trimming at V came to 3 bases and at J to 2 bases, leaving 11 bases not matched to a gene. This CDR3 spans 18 amino acids. In DNA, the CDR3 is TGTGCCAGCAGCCAGGCCGGGACAGGGGGTTCTGGGCAAGAGACCCAGTACTTC. This codes for CASSQAGTGGSGQETQYF.

The V and J genes are TRBV6-6 and TRBJ1-1, with a tentative D call TRBD1 (6 bases). Trimming removed 0 bases at V and 10 bases at J, with 12 bases between. The CDR3 runs 13 residues. CDR1 and CDR2 (germline): MNHNY, SVGAGI (reference sequence). The CDR3 DNA is TGTGCCAGCAGTTACTCGGCGGGGGCGAGAGCTTTCTTT. It yields the protein CASSYSAGARAFF.

This rearrangement joins TRBV15 to TRBJ2-7; D gene ambiguous. Germline values: CDR1 LNHNV, CDR2 YYDKDF (reference sequence). This CDR3 has 13 amino acids. Deletions cut 1 base from V and 6 bases from J, with 10 bases between. CDR3 protein: CATSRVNDREQYF. CDR3 DNA sequence: TGTGCCACCAGCAGAGTCAATGATCGCGAGCAGTACTTC.

The table lists this clone with a count of one. The CDR3 loop is CASRIGGIQPQHF. The CDR3 DNA is TGTGCCAGTAGAATCGGGGGGATTCAGCCCCAGCATTTT. This sequence joins TRBV19 and TRBJ1-5; weak D call: TRBD1 (5 bases). There are 13 residues in the CDR3. V was pared by 6 bases and J by 6 bases, with 12 bases between. The V gene's germline CDR1 is LNHDA and CDR2 SQIVND (reference sequence).

The chain couples TRBV15 to TRBJ2-1, with TRBD2 identical over 7 bases. This CDR3 comprises 17 residues. V lost 0 bases and J lost 4; bases outside the gene matches: 9. Looked up from germline, CDR1 is LNHNV and CDR2 is YYDKDF (reference sequence). DNA of the CDR3: TGTGCCACCAGCAGAGATCAACTAGCGACTGCGTACAATGAGCAGTTCTTC. Translating gives CATSRDQLATAYNEQFF. The full variable domain, its missing parts supplied by reference TRBV15 and TRBJ2-1, is DAMVIQNPRYQVTQFGKPVTLSCSQTLNHNVMYWYQQKSSQAPKLLFHYYDKDFNNEADTPDNFQSRRPNTSFCFLDIRSPGLGDTAMYLCATSRDQLATAYNEQFFGPGTRLTVL.

The V call is TRBV5-1, the J call TRBJ2-3; TRBD2 matches at 10 bases. With V trimmed by 4 bases and J by 4 bases, 3 bases remained unmatched. Germline values: CDR1 SGHRS, CDR2 YFSETQ. The CDR3 is 14 amino acids. CDR3 nucleotide sequence: TGCGCCAGCAGCCATAGCGGGGGGCCAGATACGCAGTATTTT. This gives the protein CASSHSGGPDTQYF.

The chain couples TRBV27 to TRBJ2-7; the D gene is possibly TRBD1 (6 bases). Trimming took off 3 bases at V and 7 bases at J, with 16 bases between the two ends. CDR1 is MNHEY, CDR2 SMNVEV, per germline (reference sequence). This CDR3 is built from 14 residues. The CDR3 DNA reads as TGTGCCAGCAGTTTTTCACAGGGAATTGGTGAGCAGTACTTC. Its protein product is CASSFSQGIGEQYF.

In nucleotides, the CDR3 is TGTGCCAGCAGTGAAGCGGGGGGATTCGGGGATACGCAGTATTTT. Translation gives CASSEAGGFGDTQYF. The chain is built from TRBV2 and TRBJ2-3; D may be TRBD2 (6 bases). Germline CDR1 SNHLY, CDR2 FYNNEI. Trimming took off 0 bases at V and 6 bases at J, with 13 bases between the two ends. The CDR3 is made up of 15 amino acids.

V gene TRBV30 combines with J gene TRBJ1-2; TRBD1 matches at 8 bases. Germline V gives CDR1 GTSNPN, CDR2 SVGIG (reference sequence). Trimming cost V 5 bases and J 7 bases; bases outside gene matches: 0. This CDR3 spans 10 amino acids. The CDR3 nucleotides are TGTGCCTGGGACAGGGGTGGCTACACCTTC. It translates to CAWDRGGYTF.

The chain has TRBV5-1 and TRBJ2-7; D is uncertain. Per the germline V gene, CDR1 is SGHRS and CDR2 is YFSETQ. With 0 bases removed from V and 2 bases from J, the gap between germline ends came to 12 bases. The CDR3 contains 15 residues. The chain's CDR3 is CASSLGLVTTYEQYF. The CDR3 DNA sequence: TGCGCCAGCAGCTTGGGATTGGTGACAACCTACGAGCAGTACTTC.

The chain is built from TRBV7-9 and TRBJ2-7; TRBD2 aligns across 7 bases. Per germline, CDR1 SEHNR and CDR2 FQNEAQ (reference sequence). After removal of 2 bases from V and 6 bases from J, the junction contained 4 bases not matched to a gene. The CDR3 extends over 13 amino acids. The CDR3 nucleotides read TGTGCCAGCAGCTTAAATACGGGGGGCGAGCAGTACTTC. Residues: CASSLNTGGEQYF.

The chain carries TRBV5-6 and TRBJ2-4; the D gene is possibly TRBD1 (6 bases). Deletions cut 3 bases from V and 12 bases from J, with 16 bases between. The CDR3 totals 13 residues. Germline lookup yields CDR1 SGHDT and CDR2 YYEEEE. The CDR3 reads CASSYEPGTPQYF. In DNA form, the CDR3 reads TGTGCCAGCAGCTACGAACCCGGGACACCTCAGTACTTC.

The chain combines TRBV9 with TRBJ1-3; 7 bases map to TRBD1. CDR3 length: 16 residues. J gave up 0 bases and V 2 bases, and 5 bases lay outside the gene matches. Germline-derived CDR1 and CDR2 are SGDLS and YYNGEE. The CDR3 nucleotides read TGTGCCAGCAGCGTTACCACAGGGGCCTCTGGAAACACCATATATTTT. Its translation: CASSVTTGASGNTIYF.

The chain uses TRBV7-3 and TRBJ2-3, with D unclear. This CDR3 is 12 amino acids long. Looked up from germline, CDR1 is SGHTA and CDR2 is FQGTGA. V was trimmed by 2 bases and J by 8 bases, leaving 8 bases between them. In nucleotides, the CDR3 is TGTGCCAGCAGCTTAGACAAGACTACGCAGTATTTT. It codes for CASSLDKTTQYF. The variable domain in full, completed from reference TRBV7-3 and TRBJ2-3, reads GAGVSQTPSNKVTEKGKYVELRCDPISGHTALYWYRQSLGQGPEFLIYFQGTGAADDSGLPNDRFFAVRPEGSVSTLKIQRTERGDSAVYLCASSLDKTTQYFGPGTRLTVL.

This sequence joins TRBV6-5 and TRBJ1-5; a weak D match, TRBD1 (5 bases). Looked up from germline, CDR1 is MNHEY and CDR2 is SVGAGI. CDR3 size: 13 residues. Trimming cost V 6 bases and J 4 bases, with 10 bases left between them. The CDR3 loop reads CASRGGTNQPQHF. CDR3 sequence (DNA): TGTGCCAGCAGGGGGGGTACAAATCAGCCCCAGCATTTT.

V usage is TRBV28 and J usage is TRBJ1-1, with 11 positions matching TRBD1. Germline-derived CDR1 and CDR2 are MDHEN and SYDVKM. This CDR3 comprises 16 residues. Trimming removed 5 bases from V and 5 bases from J; junction bases left unmatched: 10. CDR3 DNA: TGTGCCAGCAGTCTGAGGACAGGGGGCGCGGGGACTGAAGCTTTCTTT. Its protein is CASSLRTGGAGTEAFF.